Presented here are 27 T cell receptor beta chains from one specimen sequenced in a study of persistence of HIV-infected CD4 T cells. Antigens for these TCRs are unknown. Nonspecific anti-CD3/anti-CD28 bead stimulation represents the broad CD4+ T cell repertoire. CD4+ T cells upregulating both CD40 ligand and CD69 were sorted as responding cells. Sequencing used immunoSEQ version 4 in survey mode. Method: immunoSEQ multiplex PCR; TCRdb's copy keeps in-frame clones and lacks some. This table holds 45,000 or so clones, about 87% found once. Here the sequenced sample was CD4+ T cells sorted from PBMCs after approximately 18-hour stimulation, taken from a patient who received antiretroviral therapy. Source of these receptors: an adult woman with HIV who was CMV-seropositive.

This chain joins TRBV7-8 and TRBJ1-3, with 11 bases that match TRBD1. Germline CDR1 reads SGHVS; CDR2 reads FQNEAQ. There are 16 residues in the CDR3. The J segment lost 2 bases and the V segment lost 4 bases, leaving 4 bases of the junction unmatched. This CDR3 reads CASSYRTGGTGNTIYF. Here the CDR3 DNA reads TGTGCCAGCAGCTACCGGACAGGGGGCACTGGAAACACCATATATTTT.

The chain couples TRBV27 to TRBJ2-1; 7 nucleotides agree with TRBD1. The junction had 5 bases not matched to a gene; V was cut back by 0 bases and J by 6 bases. The germline CDR1 and CDR2 sequences are MNHEY and SMNVEV (reference sequence). CDR3 length: 15 residues. Written as DNA, the CDR3 is TGTGCCAGCAGTTTATCGGGGACAGCGATCAATGAGCAGTTCTTC. This codes for CASSLSGTAINEQFF.

The rearrangement joins TRBV9 to TRBJ2-3; D gene unclear. The CDR3 sequence is 13 residues long. The germline V and J ends were trimmed by 2 bases and 1 base, with 5 bases remaining between them. Germline loops: CDR1 SGDLS, CDR2 YYNGEE. CDR3: CASSVDRTDTQYF. The CDR3 region has the DNA TGTGCCAGCAGCGTCGACCGCACAGATACGCAGTATTTT.

The chain has TRBV29-1 and TRBJ1-2; D remains ambiguous. The V end lost 4 bases, the J end lost 6 bases, and 15 bases lay between the germline ends. The CDR3 has 13 amino acids. CDR1 is SQVTM and CDR2 is ANQGSEA in the germline V gene. CDR3 DNA sequence: TGCAGCGTTGGTTCCCAAGTAAGGGATGGCTACACCTTC. Its protein is CSVGSQVRDGYTF.

The chain carries TRBV5-6 and TRBJ1-5; 12 bases align to TRBD1. The ends lost 3 bases at V and 5 bases at J; junction bases unmatched: 3. This CDR3 has 15 residues. Looked up from germline, CDR1 is SGHDT and CDR2 is YYEEEE. The CDR3 loop reads CASSSWDRGHQPQHF. The CDR3 nucleotides read TGTGCCAGCAGCTCCTGGGACAGGGGGCATCAGCCCCAGCATTTT.

The chain combines TRBV29-1 with TRBJ2-3; D is perhaps TRBD2 (5 bases). Germline loops: CDR1 SQVTM, CDR2 ANQGSEA. Trimming removed 7 bases from V and 1 base from J, with 18 bases in between. This CDR3 contains 15 residues. The CDR3 reads CSAGGPFLGTDTQYF. The CDR3 DNA reads TGCAGCGCCGGAGGTCCTTTTCTAGGCACAGATACGCAGTATTTT.

The J gene is TRBJ1-2, the V gene TRBV12-3 or TRBV12-4, with D possibly TRBD1 on 5 matching bases. The V and J ends lost 5 bases and 4 bases respectively, with 11 bases between them. CDR3 length: 13 amino acids. This chain's CDR3 is CASSPDTLYGYTF. CDR3 DNA sequence: TGTGCCAGCAGTCCGGACACGCTCTATGGCTACACCTTC.

The chain has TRBV18 and TRBJ2-7; D unresolved. V was clipped by 0 bases and J by 2 bases, with 11 bases between them. The CDR3 has 15 residues. Germline V CDR1 and CDR2: KGHSH, LQKENI. The CDR3 loop is CASSPPIGVPYEQYF. The CDR3 nucleotides read TGTGCCAGCTCACCACCAATTGGGGTTCCCTACGAGCAGTACTTC.

As concerns this clone: At one end, the junction sequence differs from germline, possibly due to a read error. The chain carries TRBV2 and TRBJ1-1; possibly TRBD1 for D (6 bases). CDR1 is SNHLY and CDR2 is FYNNEI in the germline V gene. This CDR3 spans 11 amino acids. The CDR3, as DNA: TGTGCCAGCAGTGAAAGGGTGGGGGCCTCCTTT. Translation gives CASSERVGASF. Variable domain in full (rest from reference TRBV2 and TRBJ1-1): EPEVTQTPSHQVTQMGQEVILRCVPISNHLYFYWYRQILGQKVEFLVSFYNNEISEKSEIFDDQFSVERPDGSNFTLKIRSTKLEDSAMYFCASSERVGASFGQGTRLTVV.

This chain links TRBV19 with TRBJ1-5, with 10 nucleotides matching TRBD1. The CDR3 is 14 residues long. Germline loops: CDR1 LNHDA, CDR2 SQIVND (reference sequence). V trimming: 6 bases; J trimming: 7 bases; junction bases outside the gene matches: 6. CDR3: CASSSPGQGQPQHF. The CDR3, as DNA: TGTGCCAGTAGCAGCCCGGGACAGGGGCAGCCCCAGCATTTT.

The chain carries TRBV7-8 and TRBJ1-2; D not resolved. There are 13 residues in the CDR3. Trimming left V 3 bases short and J 1 base short, with 6 bases between. Germline lookup yields CDR1 SGHVS and CDR2 FQNEAQ. The CDR3 region is CASSFNSNYGYTF. CDR3 DNA sequence: TGTGCCAGCAGCTTTAACAGTAACTATGGCTACACCTTC.

The chain has TRBV2 and TRBJ1-1; 10 bases match TRBD1. The CDR3 contains 15 residues. Looked up from germline, CDR1 is SNHLY and CDR2 is FYNNEI. J lost 3 bases, V lost 3 bases, and 4 bases had no gene match. The chain's CDR3 is CASSEDRGRYTEAFF. The CDR3, as DNA: TGTGCCAGCAGTGAGGACAGGGGGAGATACACTGAAGCTTTCTTT. Full variable domain (missing parts from reference TRBV2 and TRBJ1-1): EPEVTQTPSHQVTQMGQEVILRCVPISNHLYFYWYRQILGQKVEFLVSFYNNEISEKSEIFDDQFSVERPDGSNFTLKIRSTKLEDSAMYFCASSEDRGRYTEAFFGQGTRLTVV.

This rearrangement joins TRBV7-2 to TRBJ2-7; D may be TRBD1 (6 bases). Trimming pared 1 base from V and 2 bases from J, leaving 9 bases between. Germline V CDR1 and CDR2: SGHTA, FQGNSA. This CDR3 is built from 14 residues. This CDR3 reads CASSLGQAAYEQYF. CDR3 DNA sequence: TGTGCCAGCAGCTTAGGACAGGCGGCCTACGAGCAGTACTTC.

V usage is TRBV2 and J usage is TRBJ2-1, with 7 bases matching TRBD2. The V segment lost 11 bases and the J segment 9 bases; nucleotides outside the gene matches: 13. This CDR3 comprises 13 residues. Germline assignment: CDR1 SNHLY and CDR2 FYNNEI. The chain's CDR3 is CAPGRELRGEQFF. The DNA of the CDR3 is TGTGCCCCCGGGCGGGAGTTACGGGGTGAGCAGTTCTTC.

V gene TRBV6-5 combines with J gene TRBJ2-1; weak D call: TRBD1 (6 bases). The V end lost 4 bases, the J end lost 5 bases, and 12 bases lay between the germline ends. The CDR3 loop spans 14 amino acids. Looked up from germline, CDR1 is MNHEY and CDR2 is SVGAGI. The CDR3 DNA follows: TGTGCCAGCAGTTGGGACACGAAAAACAATGAGCAGTTCTTC. Protein product: CASSWDTKNNEQFF.

This clone was counted a single time. This chain links TRBV7-2 with TRBJ2-7; D gene ambiguous. Germline assignment: CDR1 SGHTA and CDR2 FQGNSA. This CDR3 is 14 amino acids long. With 5 bases removed from V and 3 bases from J, the gap between germline ends came to 14 bases. The CDR3 spells CASSRPGLGYEQYF. In DNA, the CDR3 is TGTGCCAGCAGCCGGCCGGGCCTCGGCTACGAGCAGTACTTC.

The chain couples TRBV20-1 to TRBJ1-4; D gene unclear. The germline V gene encodes CDR1 DFQATT and CDR2 SNEGSKA (reference sequence). The V and J ends lost 3 bases and 5 bases respectively, with 4 bases between them. The CDR3 runs to 11 residues. The CDR3 sequence: CSARVNEKLFF. CDR3 coding DNA: TGCAGTGCTAGGGTGAATGAAAAACTGTTTTTT.

The J gene is TRBJ2-1, the V gene TRBV5-1, with D perhaps matching TRBD1 or TRBD2 (6 bases each). Germline V lookup: CDR1 SGHRS, CDR2 YFSETQ. The CDR3 totals 16 residues. Trimming left V 4 bases short and J 8 bases short, with 22 bases between. The CDR3 reads CASSGGGTDSLDEQFF. The CDR3 coding sequence is TGCGCCAGCAGCGGGGGCGGGACCGATTCTTTAGATGAGCAGTTCTTC.

The chain uses TRBV27 and TRBJ1-2, with TRBD1 as a possible D gene (5 bases). CDR3 length: 15 residues. V was shortened by 3 bases and J by 0 bases, with 11 bases between the two germline ends. Germline V lookup: CDR1 MNHEY, CDR2 SMNVEV (reference sequence). CDR3 DNA sequence: TGTGCCAGCAGTTTTGGGAAGGGGACTAACTATGGCTACACCTTC. It translates to CASSFGKGTNYGYTF.

This chain links TRBV15 with TRBJ2-1; either TRBD1 or TRBD2 may supply D (6 bases each). From germline, CDR1 is LNHNV and CDR2 YYDKDF (reference sequence). The CDR3 covers 15 residues. Between the trimmed V and J ends, which lost 3 bases and 7 bases, there was a span of 16 bases. The CDR3 DNA reads as TGTGCCACCAGCAGGGCCGGGGGCTCTGGAAATGAGCAGTTCTTC. This translates into CATSRAGGSGNEQFF.

This clone was detected only once. V usage is TRBV5-4 and J usage is TRBJ2-3; 7 bases agree with TRBD2. This CDR3 is built from 16 residues. J lost 3 bases, V lost 5 bases, and 12 bases had no gene match. Germline loops: CDR1 SGHNT, CDR2 YYREEE (reference sequence). Here the CDR3 DNA reads TGTGCCAGCAGTACTAGGACTGGGGGGGGAACAGATACGCAGTATTTT. Residues: CASSTRTGGGTDTQYF.

The chain couples TRBV11-1 to TRBJ1-3, with D possibly matching TRBD1 (5 bases). V was cut by 3 bases and J by 0 bases, with 6 bases left in between. CDR1 is SGHAT and CDR2 is FQDESV in the germline V gene (reference sequence). The CDR3 has 14 residues. The CDR3 reads CASSLTDSGNTIYF. As DNA, the CDR3 is TGTGCCAGCAGCTTGACAGACTCTGGAAACACCATATATTTT.

With regard to this clone: One end of the junction varies from germline; a read error may be responsible. The gene calls are TRBV2 and TRBJ2-7; TRBD2 is a possible D gene (6 bases). The germline V gene has CDR1 SNHLY and CDR2 FYNNEI. The CDR3 is made up of 11 amino acids. The CDR3 coding sequence is TGTGCCAGCAGTCTAACTCGGGACTCCCACTTC. Translation gives CASSLTRDSHF.

The V gene is TRBV21-1, the J gene TRBJ2-2; the D call of TRBD2 is as the table states it, not checked on the DNA. TRBV21-1 is flagged as a pseudogene. The CDR3 is 17 amino acids. DNA for the CDR3: TGTGCCAGCAGCAAAGTCGGGATGTGGGGAAACACCGGGGAGCTGTTTTTT. This sequence encodes CASSKVGMWGNTGELFF.

The chain joins TRBV5-1 to TRBJ2-7; 7 bases agree with TRBD1. Germline V gene lookup returns CDR1 SGHRS and CDR2 YFSETQ. After removal of 4 bases from V and 2 bases from J, the junction contained 6 bases not matched to a gene. The CDR3 is 14 amino acids. Here the CDR3 DNA reads TGCGCCAGCAGCCAGACAGGGTCCGCCTACGAGCAGTACTTC. It encodes CASSQTGSAYEQYF.

The V call is TRBV5-4, the J call TRBJ2-6, with D tentatively TRBD1 (6 bases). CDR3 length: 17 amino acids. V dropped 4 bases and J dropped 0 bases, with 14 bases sitting between them. Germline-derived CDR1 and CDR2 are SGHNT and YYREEE (reference sequence). CDR3 loop: CASSEQDRPSGANVLTF. The DNA for the CDR3 is TGTGCCAGCAGCGAACAGGACAGACCCTCTGGGGCCAACGTCCTGACTTTC. The full variable domain, its missing parts supplied by reference TRBV5-4 and TRBJ2-6, is ETGVTQSPTHLIKTRGQQVTLRCSSQSGHNTVSWYQQALGQGPQFIFQYYREEENGRGNFPPRFSGLQFPNYSSELNVNALELDDSALYLCASSEQDRPSGANVLTFGAGSRLTVL.

The chain joins TRBV25-1 to TRBJ2-5; the D gene is possibly TRBD1 (5 bases). Germline assignment: CDR1 MGHDK and CDR2 SYGVNS. Between the trimmed V and J ends, which lost 1 base and 5 bases, there was a span of 11 bases. The CDR3 is 14 residues long. CDR3 nucleotides: TGTGCCAGCAGTGAATTTAGGGGCACGGAGACCCAGTACTTC. It encodes CASSEFRGTETQYF.